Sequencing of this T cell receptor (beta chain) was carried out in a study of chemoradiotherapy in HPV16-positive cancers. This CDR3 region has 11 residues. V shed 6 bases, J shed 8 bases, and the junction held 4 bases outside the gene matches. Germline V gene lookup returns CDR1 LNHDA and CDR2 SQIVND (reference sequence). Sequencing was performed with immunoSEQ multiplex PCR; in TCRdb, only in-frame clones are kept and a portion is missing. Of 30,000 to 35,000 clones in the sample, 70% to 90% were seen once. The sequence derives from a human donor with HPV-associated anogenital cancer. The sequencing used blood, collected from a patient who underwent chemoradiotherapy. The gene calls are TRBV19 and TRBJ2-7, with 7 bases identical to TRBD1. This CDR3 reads CASSQGQQQYF. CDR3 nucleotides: TGTGCCAGTAGCCAGGGACAGCAGCAGTACTTC.